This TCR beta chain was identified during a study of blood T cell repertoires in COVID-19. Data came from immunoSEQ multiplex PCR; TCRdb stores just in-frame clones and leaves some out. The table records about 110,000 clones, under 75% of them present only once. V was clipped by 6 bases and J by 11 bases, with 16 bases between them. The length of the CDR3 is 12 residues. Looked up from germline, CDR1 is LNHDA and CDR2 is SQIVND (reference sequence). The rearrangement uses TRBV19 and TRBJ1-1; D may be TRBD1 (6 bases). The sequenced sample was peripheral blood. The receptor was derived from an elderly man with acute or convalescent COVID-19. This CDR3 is CASRSGTPVAFF. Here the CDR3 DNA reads TGTGCCAGTAGATCCGGGACACCTGTTGCTTTCTTT.